This T cell receptor beta chain was captured by sequencing in a study of T cells after posttransplantation cyclophosphamide. The related graft donor's blood sample was taken on the day of bone marrow donation. Profiled with immunoSEQ multiplex PCR; TCRdb holds only in-frame clones, not every one. This repertoire holds about 30,000 clones, and none appear only once. Germline-derived CDR1 and CDR2 are MDHEN and SYDVKM. V shed 5 bases and J 7 bases; nucleotides not matched to a gene: 8. This CDR3 comprises 15 residues. This clone was seen more than once but under ten times. The sequenced sample consisted of PBMCs. This clonotype originated in a woman in her sixties in good health, CMV-negative, and a related stem cell transplant donor. This sequence joins TRBV28 and TRBJ2-7, with 13 bases fitting TRBD2. CDR3 region: CASSPPGLAGDEQYF. The CDR3 bases are TGTGCCAGCAGTCCCCCCGGACTAGCGGGAGATGAGCAGTACTTC.